The 27 T cell receptor beta chains given below trace back to one sample, sequenced in a study of T cell repertoires in cytomegalovirus infection. TCRdb reprocessed the reads with MiXCR, giving one entry per CDR3 protein. The data contain approximately 200,000 distinct CDR3 sequences, about 28% of them singletons. The sequenced material came from PBMCs. The receptor set was obtained from a human donor in good health (CMV status not recorded). Some clones in this sample may be carry-over from other donors' samples.

This clonotype was counted ten times or more. This chain joins TRBV7-2 and TRBJ2-7, with TRBD1 matching over 7 bases. Germline-derived CDR1 and CDR2 are SGHTA and FQGNSA. Unmatched junction bases numbered 11, after V lost 5 bases and J lost 1 base. The CDR3 spans 16 residues. The CDR3 protein is CASSTRTGPVSYEQYF. CDR3 bases: TGTGCCAGCAGCACCCGGACAGGCCCAGTTTCCTACGAGCAGTACTTC.

This clonotype was detected only a few times. V gene TRBV7-2 combines with J gene TRBJ2-7, with 9 positions matching TRBD1. V lost 7 bases to trimming and J lost 0 bases; unmatched junction nucleotides: 10. Germline V lookup: CDR1 SGHTA, CDR2 FQGNSA. CDR3 size: 16 residues. In DNA, the CDR3 is TGTGCCAGCAACAAAGTCACAGGGGGCTCCTCCTACGAGCAGTACTTC. Protein sequence: CASNKVTGGSSYEQYF.

The J gene is TRBJ1-2, the V gene TRBV18, with TRBD1 matching 7 bases. Trimming at V came to 6 bases and at J to 2 bases, leaving 9 bases not matched to a gene. This CDR3 contains 15 residues. Germline V gene sequence: CDR1 KGHSH, CDR2 LQKENI. CDR3 sequence: CASSPSGGTNYGYTF. The CDR3 DNA sequence: TGTGCCAGCTCCCCCTCAGGGGGGACCAACTATGGCTACACCTTC.

The chain joins TRBV7-9 to TRBJ1-1, with D perhaps TRBD1 (5 bases). Trimming cost V 4 bases and J 4 bases, with 13 bases left between them. From germline, CDR1 is SEHNR and CDR2 FQNEAQ (reference sequence). This CDR3 is built from 14 residues. CDR3 sequence: CASSSFARATEAFF. As DNA, the CDR3 is TGTGCCAGCAGCTCGTTCGCCAGGGCCACTGAAGCTTTCTTT.

The chain recombines TRBV20-1 with TRBJ2-5, with D unclear. The CDR3 totals 16 residues. Per germline, CDR1 DFQATT and CDR2 SNEGSKA (reference sequence). V gave up 5 bases and J gave up 2 bases, with 21 bases separating them. The CDR3 nucleotides read TGCAGTGCTTCATGGCCCTCCCCCGGGCAGCAAGAGACCCAGTACTTC. It codes for CSASWPSPGQQETQYF.

This clonotype has more than one count but fewer than ten. The chain recombines TRBV20-1 with TRBJ1-1, with TRBD1 matching over 9 bases. Germline V gene sequence: CDR1 DFQATT, CDR2 SNEGSKA (reference sequence). CDR3 length: 14 residues. J was trimmed by 10 bases and V by 6 bases; bases with no gene match: 15. For the CDR3, the DNA is TGCAGTGCAACAGAGCCGGGACAGGGTATTTTAGCTTTCTTT. This gives the protein CSATEPGQGILAFF.

The chain links TRBV6-8 to TRBJ1-2; D gene uncertain. The V end lost 3 bases, the J end lost 0 bases, and 8 bases lay between the germline ends. The CDR3 extends over 14 amino acids. CDR1 is MNHGY and CDR2 is SAAAGT in the germline V gene. The CDR3 bases are TGTGCCAGCAGTTATAGGAGATCTAACTATGGCTACACCTTC. Protein sequence: CASSYRRSNYGYTF.

This CDR3 is CASSFNTGTGSSPLHF. The CDR3 coding sequence is TGCGCCAGCAGCTTTAACACCGGGACAGGCTCTTCACCCCTCCACTTT. This chain uses TRBV5-1 with TRBJ1-6, with 8 positions matching TRBD1. CDR1 and CDR2 from the germline V gene are SGHRS and YFSETQ. The CDR3 runs to 16 residues. J gave up 9 bases and V 2 bases, and 10 bases lay outside the gene matches. Full variable domain (remainder filled in from reference TRBV5-1 and TRBJ1-6): KAGVTQTPRYLIKTRGQQVTLSCSPISGHRSVSWYQQTPGQGLQFLFEYFSETQRNKGNFPGRFSGRQFSNSRSEMNVSTLELGDSALYLCASSFNTGTGSSPLHFGNGTRLTVT.

This clonotype was counted only a few times. The chain is built from TRBV7-2 and TRBJ2-1, with TRBD1 identical over 7 bases. The CDR3 runs 15 residues. The V gene end was trimmed by 2 bases and the J gene end by 2 bases; junction bases not matched to a gene: 3. Germline V gives CDR1 SGHTA, CDR2 FQGNSA. The CDR3 DNA reads TGTGCCAGCAGCTTAACGAGGGGGCCCTACAATGAGCAGTTCTTC. This translates into CASSLTRGPYNEQFF. Variable domain in full (rest from reference TRBV7-2 and TRBJ2-1): GAGVSQSPSNKVTEKGKDVELRCDPISGHTALYWYRQSLGQGLEFLIYFQGNSAPDKSGLPSDRFSAERTGGSVSTLTIQRTQQEDSAVYLCASSLTRGPYNEQFFGPGTRLTVL.

This chain joins TRBV2 and TRBJ1-6; TRBD1 is a possible D gene (5 bases). Trimming removed 6 bases from V and 7 bases from J, with 22 bases in between. Germline assignment: CDR1 SNHLY and CDR2 FYNNEI. The CDR3 is 17 residues long. Here the CDR3 reads CASRTLPGLTQNSPLHF. The CDR3 DNA reads TGTGCCAGCAGAACGTTACCGGGACTCACCCAGAATTCACCCCTCCACTTT.

This clonotype was counted only a few times. The chain employs TRBV13 and TRBJ2-5; 7 nucleotides align to TRBD2. Germline lookup yields CDR1 PRHDT and CDR2 FYEKMQ (reference sequence). After removal of 2 bases from V and 1 base from J, the junction contained 4 bases not matched to a gene. The CDR3 consists of 15 residues. CDR3 sequence: CASSLKGGAQETQYF. The CDR3 DNA reads as TGTGCCAGCAGCTTAAAGGGAGGGGCCCAAGAGACCCAGTACTTC.

The CDR3 reads CASGPVGAAEAFF. The CDR3 region has the DNA TGTGCCAGCGGCCCGGTAGGGGCGGCTGAAGCTTTCTTT. The chain uses TRBV12-3 or TRBV12-4 and TRBJ1-1; D might be TRBD1 (5 bases). V was trimmed by 8 bases and J by 6 bases, leaving 16 bases between them. This CDR3 comprises 13 residues.

The rearrangement uses TRBV10-3 and TRBJ2-7; D may be TRBD1 or TRBD2 (5 bases each). V lost 7 bases to trimming and J lost 3 bases, with 13 bases between them. Germline CDR1 ENHRY, CDR2 SYGVKD. The CDR3 contains 13 residues. Here the CDR3 reads CAIKRDLSYEQYF. In DNA form, the CDR3 reads TGTGCCATCAAACGGGACCTTAGCTACGAGCAGTACTTC.

The chain employs TRBV7-8 and TRBJ2-1, with no clear D. V was pared by 7 bases and J by 7 bases, with 11 bases between. This CDR3 region has 12 residues. The germline CDR1 and CDR2 sequences are SGHVS and FQNEAQ. This CDR3 reads CASNLDINEQFF. The CDR3 bases are TGTGCCAGCAACCTCGATATAAATGAGCAGTTCTTC. The full variable domain, rest sourced from reference TRBV7-8 and TRBJ2-1, is GAGVSQSPRYKVAKRGQDVALRCDPISGHVSLFWYQQALGQGPEFLTYFQNEAQLDKSGLPSDRFFAERPEGSVSTLKIQRTQQEDSAVYLCASNLDINEQFFGPGTRLTVL.

V gene TRBV11-2 combines with J gene TRBJ2-2; D gene unclear. V lost 0 bases and J lost 3, with 14 bases in between. This CDR3 region has 17 residues. In germline, CDR1 is SGHAT, CDR2 FQNNGV. CDR3 residues: CASSLDRFSRDTGELFF. CDR3 DNA sequence: TGTGCCAGCAGCTTAGATCGGTTTTCCAGAGACACCGGGGAGCTGTTTTTT. The whole variable domain, remainder taken from reference TRBV11-2 and TRBJ2-2, is EAGVAQSPRYKIIEKRQSVAFWCNPISGHATLYWYQQILGQGPKLLIQFQNNGVVDDSQLPKDRFSAERLKGVDSTLKIQPAKLEDSAVYLCASSLDRFSRDTGELFFGEGSRLTVL.

The chain combines TRBV29-1 with TRBJ2-1; D possibly matches TRBD1 or TRBD2 (6 bases each). The CDR3 totals 15 residues. From germline, CDR1 is SQVTM and CDR2 ANQGSEA. Trimming left V 3 bases short and J 2 bases short, with 14 bases between. CDR3 region: CSVEGGGDTYNEQFF. The DNA of the CDR3 is TGCAGCGTTGAGGGGGGCGGCGATACCTACAATGAGCAGTTCTTC.

V gene TRBV5-1 combines with J gene TRBJ2-5; either TRBD1 or TRBD2 may supply D (5 bases each). Germline V gene sequence: CDR1 SGHRS, CDR2 YFSETQ. The CDR3 spans 15 residues. V was shortened by 0 bases and J by 1 base, with 10 bases between the two germline ends. DNA for the CDR3: TGCGCCAGCAGCTTGGTCGGGGCCGGCCAAGAGACCCAGTACTTC. Encoded protein: CASSLVGAGQETQYF.

The table lists this clonotype with a few counts. The chain carries TRBV29-1 and TRBJ2-1, with a weak D call TRBD2 (6 bases). There are 14 residues in the CDR3. V was shortened by 7 bases and J by 3 bases, with 16 bases between the two germline ends. CDR1 SQVTM and CDR2 ANQGSEA come from the germline V gene. CDR3 sequence: CSGIAVRNYNEQFF. The CDR3, as DNA: TGCAGCGGAATAGCGGTAAGGAACTACAATGAGCAGTTCTTC.

V gene TRBV5-1 combines with J gene TRBJ1-1; D not certain. V was shortened by 0 bases and J by 3 bases, with 9 bases between the two germline ends. In germline, CDR1 is SGHRS, CDR2 YFSETQ. CDR3 length equals 14 residues. CDR3 DNA sequence: TGCGCCAGCAGCTTGGGTCGGGTGGACACTGAAGCTTTCTTT. Translation gives CASSLGRVDTEAFF.

The V gene is TRBV12-3 or TRBV12-4, the J gene TRBJ1-2; no clear D. CDR3 length: 15 amino acids. Trimming cost V 5 bases and J 5 bases, with 18 bases left between them. DNA of the CDR3: TGTGCCAGCAGTCCTGACCGGGTTGGAGGGTATGGCTACACCTTC. Translating it yields CASSPDRVGGYGYTF.

This clonotype turned up a few times. The gene calls are TRBV5-4 and TRBJ2-7; D tentatively fits TRBD1 or TRBD2 (5 bases each). Germline assignment: CDR1 SGHNT and CDR2 YYREEE (reference sequence). The ends were cut back, 0 bases at V and 6 bases at J, with 13 bases in the middle. The CDR3 runs 14 residues. The CDR3 DNA follows: TGTGCCAGCAGCTTGGATGCAACTGGGGGCGAGCAGTACTTC. This codes for CASSLDATGGEQYF.

This clonotype was observed a handful of times. The chain joins TRBV6-2 or TRBV6-3 to TRBJ1-5; perhaps TRBD1 as D (5 bases). Per the germline V gene, CDR1 is MNHEY and CDR2 is SVGEGT. The CDR3 length is 14 residues. V was trimmed by 2 bases and J by 5 bases, leaving 10 bases between them. The CDR3 DNA is TGTGCCAGCAGTTACGAGACAGCGGATCAGCCCCAGCATTTT. The encoded protein is CASSYETADQPQHF.

This clonotype was observed a handful of times. This chain links TRBV11-2 with TRBJ1-3; tentative D call: TRBD1 (5 bases). CDR3 length: 14 residues. V was clipped by 6 bases and J by 4 bases, with 13 bases between them. Germline V CDR1 and CDR2: SGHAT, FQNNGV. The DNA for the CDR3 is TGTGCCAGCAGGATACAGGAGCACGGAAACACCATATATTTT. This encodes CASRIQEHGNTIYF.

This clonotype showed up just a few times. The genes are TRBV6-6 and TRBJ1-1, with D possibly being TRBD1 (6 bases). Germline CDR1 is MNHNY and CDR2 is SVGAGI (reference sequence). The V end lost 11 bases, the J end lost 0 bases, and 13 bases lay between the germline ends. CDR3 length: 13 amino acids. CDR3 region: CAGRTVMNTEAFF. CDR3 DNA: TGTGCCGGTAGGACAGTGATGAACACTGAAGCTTTCTTT.

This sequence joins TRBV5-1 and TRBJ1-1; tentative D call: TRBD1 (5 bases). This CDR3 is built from 13 residues. Trimming took off 5 bases at V and 1 base at J, with 9 bases between the two ends. CDR1 and CDR2 from the germline V gene are SGHRS and YFSETQ. In nucleotides, the CDR3 is TGCGCCAGCAGATGGCAGGGGAACACTGAAGCTTTCTTT. Translated: CASRWQGNTEAFF.

The J gene is TRBJ2-5, the V gene TRBV11-2, with D unresolved. Germline lookup yields CDR1 SGHAT and CDR2 FQNNGV. Trimming removed 0 bases at V and 2 bases at J, with 10 bases between. The CDR3 contains 15 residues. The CDR3 here is CASSLEGLLQETQYF. In DNA, the CDR3 is TGTGCCAGCAGCTTAGAAGGCTTACTACAAGAGACCCAGTACTTC. The complete variable domain, with remaining parts taken from reference TRBV11-2 and TRBJ2-5, reads EAGVAQSPRYKIIEKRQSVAFWCNPISGHATLYWYQQILGQGPKLLIQFQNNGVVDDSQLPKDRFSAERLKGVDSTLKIQPAKLEDSAVYLCASSLEGLLQETQYFGPGTRLLVL.

J is TRBJ2-1 and V is TRBV2; TRBD1 matches at 9 bases. The CDR3 contains 15 residues. CDR1 is SNHLY and CDR2 is FYNNEI in the germline V gene. V trimming: 3 bases; J trimming: 8 bases; junction bases outside the gene matches: 8. The CDR3 protein is CASSDFGTGSYEQFF. The CDR3 region has the DNA TGTGCCAGCAGTGACTTCGGGACAGGGAGTTATGAGCAGTTCTTC.